This TCR beta chain was identified during a study of blood T cell repertoires in COVID-19. V was pared by 6 bases and J by 5 bases, with 20 bases between. The CDR3 runs to 15 residues. Under the authors' procedure: Amplification of reference gene primers provided the estimated nucleated cell counts. Assay used: immunoSEQ multiplex PCR; TCRdb lists only in-frame clones, some missing. The V and J calls and clone size were taken over from that table, and D and trimming were inferred from the DNA. The sample has 150,000 to 190,000 clones; around 84% are singletons. The sample taken for sequencing was PBMCs or T cells enriched from blood (not recorded which). This sequence originates from a man between 45 and 60 years old who had recovered from COVID-19. The chain has TRBV23-1 and TRBJ2-7; tentative D call: TRBD1 (6 bases). TRBV23-1 is an ORF for which the function is uncertain. The CDR3 loop is CASRQHTGTPHEQYF. The CDR3 region has the DNA TGCGCCAGCAGACAACATACAGGGACCCCCCACGAGCAGTACTTC.